The source of this TCR beta chain is a study of shared clonotypes between healthy human individuals. Naive CD8 cells, CD45RO-negative and positively selected for CCR7, excluded terminally differentiated effector memory CD45RA+ cells. Using approximately 200 ng DNA, about 29,000 T cell genomes, the sorted-subset replicate PCRs were run. Generated by immunoSEQ multiplex PCR, the TCRdb table keeps only in-frame clones and is missing some. The table lists about 2.2 million clones, 85% to 95% of them singletons, with under 2% in the top ten. V gave up 5 bases and J gave up 6 bases, with 15 bases separating them. Germline CDR1 MNHEY, CDR2 SMNVEV (reference sequence). The CDR3 runs to 14 residues.

The chain uses TRBV27 and TRBJ2-3; D is unclear. The specimen was naive CD8+ T cells from PBMCs. This receptor was obtained from a man aged 18-30 years in good health. Some clones in this sample may be carry-over from other donors' samples. The CDR3 loop reads CASSRSLWGDTQYF. CDR3 in DNA: TGTGCCAGCAGTCGTTCCCTCTGGGGTGATACGCAGTATTTT.